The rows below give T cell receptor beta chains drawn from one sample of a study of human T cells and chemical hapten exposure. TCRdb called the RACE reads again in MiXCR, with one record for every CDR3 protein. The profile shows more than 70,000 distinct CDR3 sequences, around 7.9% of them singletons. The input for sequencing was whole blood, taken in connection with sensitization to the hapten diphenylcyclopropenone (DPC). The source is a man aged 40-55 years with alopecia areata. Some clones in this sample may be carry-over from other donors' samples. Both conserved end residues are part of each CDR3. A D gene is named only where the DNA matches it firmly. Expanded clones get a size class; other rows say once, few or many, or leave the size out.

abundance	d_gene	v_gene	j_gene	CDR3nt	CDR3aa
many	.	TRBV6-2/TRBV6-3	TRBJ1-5	TGTGCCACCTTGGAAAGGAGGAGCAATCAGCCCCAGCATTTT	CATLERRSNQPQHF
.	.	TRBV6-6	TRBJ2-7	TGTGCCAGCAGTTACGACGGGACCTACGAGCAGTACTTC	CASSYDGTYEQYF
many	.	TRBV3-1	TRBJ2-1	TGTGCCAGCAGCCAAGATCTTACCGATAATTACAATGAGCAGTTCTTC	CASSQDLTDNYNEQFF
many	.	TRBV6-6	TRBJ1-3	TGTGCCAGCAGTTTGGCGAGGGGGGCGGACACCATATATTTT	CASSLARGADTIYF
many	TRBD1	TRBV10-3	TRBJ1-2	TGTGCCATCAGGCCGGGACAGGGGGCGAGCGGCTACACCTTC	CAIRPGQGASGYTF
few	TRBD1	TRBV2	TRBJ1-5	TGTGCCAGCAGTGAACCTGGGGGACAGGCCAATCAGCCCCAGCATTTT	CASSEPGGQANQPQHF
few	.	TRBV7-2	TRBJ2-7	TGTGCCAGCAGCTTAGTCGGGGGGCCGGGGAACGAGCAGTACTTC	CASSLVGGPGNEQYF
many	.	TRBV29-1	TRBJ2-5	TGCAGCGTTGAAGATCCTAAGGGTTTAGGGACCCAGTACTTC	CSVEDPKGLGTQYF
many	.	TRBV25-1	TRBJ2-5	TGTGCCAGCAGTGAATTAAGTCTAAGGGAGACCCAGTACTTC	CASSELSLRETQYF
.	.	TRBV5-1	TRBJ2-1	TGCGCCAGCAGCCCTGGACCGTTGCGGCTCTCCTACAATGAGCAGTTCTTC	CASSPGPLRLSYNEQFF
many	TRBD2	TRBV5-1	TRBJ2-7	TGCGCCAGCAGCTTGGATAGCGGGGGCTACGAGCAGTACTTC	CASSLDSGGYEQYF
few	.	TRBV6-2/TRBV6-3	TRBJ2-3	TGTGCCAGCAGCAAGGATAGCGTTTCGGTGACAGATACGCAGTATTTT	CASSKDSVSVTDTQYF
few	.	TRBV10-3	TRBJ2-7	TGTGCCATCGTAGCCGGACAAGAGGGGCTCGAGCAGTACTTC	CAIVAGQEGLEQYF
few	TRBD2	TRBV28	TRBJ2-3	TGTGCCAGCAGTTTCCATCGAACAGCTCGGGCGGGACTACTCACAGATACGCAGTATTTT	CASSFHRTARAGLLTDTQYF
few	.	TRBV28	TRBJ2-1	TGTGCCACCCGAGGCGGTGGGAGCTCCTACAATGAGCAGTTCTTC	CATRGGGSSYNEQFF
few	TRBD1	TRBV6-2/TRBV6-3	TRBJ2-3	TGTGCCAGCAGTTACCAAACGGACAGGGTGGACACAGATACGCAGTATTTT	CASSYQTDRVDTDTQYF
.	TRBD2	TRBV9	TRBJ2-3	TGTGCCAGCAGCGGGGAGATTAGCGGGAGGGCCGCAGATACGCAGTATTTT	CASSGEISGRAADTQYF
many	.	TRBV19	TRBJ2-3	TGTGCCAGCCGCCTCGTTAGCACAGATACGCAGTATTTT	CASRLVSTDTQYF
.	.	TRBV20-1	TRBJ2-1	TGCAGTGCACCCGCAGCCGTGACCTACAATGAGCAGTTCTTC	CSAPAAVTYNEQFF
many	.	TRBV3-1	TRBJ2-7	TGTGCCAGCAGTTCGAGCAGCTCGTACTACGAGCAGTACTTC	CASSSSSSYYEQYF
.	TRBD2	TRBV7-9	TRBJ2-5	TGTGCCAGCAGCCAGCGGGAGGGCCTCGGGTTCGGGGAGACCCAGTACTTC	CASSQREGLGFGETQYF
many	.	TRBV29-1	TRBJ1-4	TGCAGCGTTTTACAGGGCCTTAATGAAAAACTGTTTTTT	CSVLQGLNEKLFF